This T cell receptor beta chain is drawn from a study of metastatic and nonmetastatic thyroid tumors. Study overall: Across blood and tumor or nodule tissue, repertoires from malignant and benign thyroid patients were compared with one another. Study conclusions and caveats: For both blood and tumor, malignant thyroid tumors reportedly showed significantly higher TCR beta diversity than benign nodules did.

This clone appeared many times. The antigen is undetermined. It may be a read error: a sequence one base away is much more abundant. Germline V gene lookup returns CDR1 MNHNY and CDR2 SVGAGI (reference sequence). The CDR3 has 18 amino acids. Trimming at V came to 5 bases and at J to 5 bases, leaving 15 bases not matched to a gene. Before thyroid surgery, none of the patients had received any treatment. MiXCR re-clonotyped the PCR reads for TCRdb. The sample contains around 23,000 clones, approximately 10% of which appear only once. The sequencing input was blood. The chain is built from TRBV6-6 and TRBJ2-2; 9 positions match TRBD2. This receptor was taken from a female donor with papillary thyroid cancer or a benign thyroid nodule (not recorded which). Some clones in this sample may be carry-over from other donors' samples. In DNA form, the CDR3 reads TGTGCCAGCAGTCACACTTGGTGGGCGGGAGGGTATACCGGGGAGCTGTTTTTT. This sequence encodes CASSHTWWAGGYTGELFF.